Below, 7 T cell receptor beta chains from the same sample are listed, as sequenced in a study of Tregs in tolerant kidney transplant recipients. Repertoires were generated with immunoSEQ multiplex PCR, while TCRdb's copy carries only in-frame clones and drops some. The sample table sets out 50,000 or so clones. This specimen consisted of CD4+ T cells from blood, obtained before the transplant. Receptors originate from a human donor who received a combined kidney and bone marrow transplant.

Points on this clone: The read ends 3 residues shy of where the CDR3 ends; the end is completed using the germline J gene. This chain connects TRBV19 to TRBJ1-1, with no clear D. V lost 7 bases, J lost 1 base, and 16 bases lay in between. There are 15 residues in the CDR3. Germline V gene lookup returns CDR1 LNHDA and CDR2 SQIVND (reference sequence). The CDR3: CASTPDPPGNTEAFF. The CDR3 DNA, read in part, is TGTGCCAGTACCCCCGACCCCCCAGGGAACACTGAA.

Concerning this clone itself: The read terminates 3 residues ahead of where the CDR3 ends, so the germline J gene completes it. The chain carries TRBV7-8 and TRBJ2-7; 7 nucleotides agree with TRBD1. V lost 5 bases, J lost 3 bases, and 7 bases stayed unmatched. Germline V gives CDR1 SGHVS, CDR2 FQNEAQ. This CDR3 contains 14 residues. CDR3 bases read: TGTGCCAGCAGCCCTCCCAGGGGGTACTACGAG. It yields the protein CASSPPRGYYE. The CDR3 as a whole reads CASSPPRGYYEQYF. Variable domain in full (rest from reference TRBV7-8 and TRBJ2-7): GAGVSQSPRYKVAKRGQDVALRCDPISGHVSLFWYQQALGQGPEFLTYFQNEAQLDKSGLPSDRFFAERPEGSVSTLKIQRTQQEDSAVYLCASSPPRGYYEQYFGPGTRLTVT.

As concerns this clone: The read ends 3 residues shy of where the CDR3 ends; the end is completed using the germline J gene. This chain connects TRBV7-2 to TRBJ1-2; D remains unclear. The germline V and J ends were trimmed by 1 base and 0 bases, with 3 bases remaining between them. In germline, CDR1 is SGHTA, CDR2 FQGNSA. The CDR3 is 13 amino acids. The CDR3 here is CASSLVTNYGYTF. The DNA read from the CDR3 is TGTGCCAGCAGCTTAGTAACTAACTATGGC.

Concerning this clone itself: The CDR3 goes on 3 residues after the read ends, and that part is filled in from the germline J gene. J is TRBJ1-2 and V is TRBV5-4, with D uncertain. Germline V gene data show CDR1 as SGHNT and CDR2 as YYREEE (reference sequence). The V and J ends lost 6 bases and 0 bases respectively, with 12 bases between them. The CDR3 is 14 residues long. CDR3 protein: CASKYQGTNYGYTF. The covered CDR3 bases are TGTGCCAGCAAATATCAAGGTACTAACTATGGC.

Regarding this clone: The read falls 3 residues short of the CDR3 end, and the missing part is taken from the germline J gene. This sequence joins TRBV29-1 and TRBJ1-2, with TRBD1 as a possible D gene (6 bases). Trimming left V 2 bases short and J 4 bases short, with 17 bases between. Germline values: CDR1 SQVTM, CDR2 ANQGSEA. CDR3 length: 15 residues. The CDR3 sequence is CSVEFWETGTYGYTF. CDR3 DNA (partial): TGCAGCGTTGAATTTTGGGAGACAGGAACCTATGGC.

Concerning this clone itself: With the read ending 3 residues before the CDR3 end, the germline J gene is used to fill in that end. This chain joins TRBV11-3 and TRBJ2-3; either TRBD1 or TRBD2 may fit D (6 bases each). This CDR3 spans 13 amino acids. V lost 5 bases to trimming and J lost 7 bases, with 13 bases between them. Germline-derived CDR1 and CDR2 are SGHNT and YENEEA. CDR3: CASSETGRNTQYF. The CDR3 DNA, read in part, is TGTGCCAGCAGCGAAACAGGGAGGAATACG. Complete variable domain (other parts from reference TRBV11-3 and TRBJ2-3): EAGVVQSPRYKIIEKKQPVAFWCNPISGHNTLYWYLQNLGQGPELLIRYENEEAVDDSQLPKDRFSAERLKGVDSTLKIQPAELGDSAVYLCASSETGRNTQYFGPGTRLTVL.

The CDR3 DNA, read in part, is TGTGCCAGCAGCTCCGGGACTCCAGATACG. This translates into CASSSGTPDT. In full, the CDR3 is CASSSGTPDTQYF. V usage is TRBV7-7 and J usage is TRBJ2-3, with D tentatively TRBD2 (6 bases). The CDR3 end is not reached by the read, which stops 3 residues before it; the germline J gene fills it in. Germline CDR1 and CDR2: SSHAT and FNYEAQ (reference sequence). Trimming removed 4 bases at V and 4 bases at J, with 9 bases between. The CDR3 is made up of 13 amino acids. The complete variable domain, with remaining parts taken from reference TRBV7-7 and TRBJ2-3, reads GAGVSQSPRYKVTKRGQDVTLRCDPISSHATLYWYQQALGQGPEFLTYFNYEAQPDKSGLPSDRFSAERPEGSISTLTIQRTEQRDSAMYRCASSSGTPDTQYFGPGTRLTVL.